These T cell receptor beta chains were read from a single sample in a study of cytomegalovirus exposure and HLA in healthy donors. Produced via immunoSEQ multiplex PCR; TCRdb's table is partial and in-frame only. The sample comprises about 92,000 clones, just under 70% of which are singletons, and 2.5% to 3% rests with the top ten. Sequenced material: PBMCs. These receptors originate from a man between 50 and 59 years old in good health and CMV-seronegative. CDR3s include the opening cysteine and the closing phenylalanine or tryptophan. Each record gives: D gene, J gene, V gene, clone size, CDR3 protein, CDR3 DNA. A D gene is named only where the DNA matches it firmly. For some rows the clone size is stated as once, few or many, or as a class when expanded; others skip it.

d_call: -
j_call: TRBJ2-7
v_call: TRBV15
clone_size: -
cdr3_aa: CATSWTAHSYEQYF
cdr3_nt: TGTGCCACCAGTTGGACAGCCCATTCCTACGAGCAGTACTTC

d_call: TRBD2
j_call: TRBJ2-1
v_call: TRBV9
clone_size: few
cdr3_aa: CASSVDPGTSGRALNEQFF
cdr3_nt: TGTGCCAGCAGCGTAGACCCCGGGACTAGCGGGAGGGCCTTGAATGAGCAGTTCTTC

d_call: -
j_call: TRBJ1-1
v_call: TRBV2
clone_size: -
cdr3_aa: CASSGGEVAEAFF
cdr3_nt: TGTGCCAGCAGTGGAGGGGAGGTCGCTGAAGCTTTCTTT

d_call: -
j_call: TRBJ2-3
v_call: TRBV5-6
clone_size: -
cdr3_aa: CASSLEGQGKDTQYF
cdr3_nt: TGTGCCAGCAGCTTGGAAGGGCAGGGGAAAGATACGCAGTATTTT

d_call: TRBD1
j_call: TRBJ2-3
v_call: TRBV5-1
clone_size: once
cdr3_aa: CASSSAPFGQASSTDTQYF
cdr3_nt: TGCGCCAGCAGCTCAGCACCGTTCGGACAGGCATCTAGCACAGATACGCAGTATTTT

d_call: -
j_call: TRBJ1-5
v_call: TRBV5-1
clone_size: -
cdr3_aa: CASSLDSYSNQPQHF
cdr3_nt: TGCGCCAGCAGCTTGGACAGCTATAGCAATCAGCCCCAGCATTTT

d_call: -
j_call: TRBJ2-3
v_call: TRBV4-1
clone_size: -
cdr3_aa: CASSRGEADTQYF
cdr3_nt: TGCGCCAGCAGCCGGGGGGAAGCAGATACGCAGTATTTT

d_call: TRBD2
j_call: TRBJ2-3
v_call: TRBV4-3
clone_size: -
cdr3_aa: CASSQEGLVITDTQYF
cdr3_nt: TGCGCCAGCAGCCAAGAGGGACTAGTTATCACAGATACGCAGTATTTT

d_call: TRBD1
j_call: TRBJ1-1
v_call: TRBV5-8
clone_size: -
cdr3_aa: CASRTSTGPKGAFF
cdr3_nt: TGTGCCAGCAGAACCTCGACAGGGCCCAAGGGAGCTTTCTTT

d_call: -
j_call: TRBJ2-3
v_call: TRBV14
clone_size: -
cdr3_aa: CASSQAEFRGLPRDTQYF
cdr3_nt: TGTGCCAGCAGCCAAGCGGAATTCCGCGGGCTACCCAGAGATACGCAGTATTTT

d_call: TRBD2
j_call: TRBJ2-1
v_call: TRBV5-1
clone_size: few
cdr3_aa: CASSLRAGGIGDEQFF
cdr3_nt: TGCGCCAGCAGCTTACGAGCGGGAGGGATCGGCGATGAGCAGTTCTTC

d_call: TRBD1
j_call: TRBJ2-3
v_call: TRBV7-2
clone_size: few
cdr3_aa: CASSYDRGTDTQYF
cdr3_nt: TGTGCCAGCAGCTATGACAGGGGGACAGATACGCAGTATTTT

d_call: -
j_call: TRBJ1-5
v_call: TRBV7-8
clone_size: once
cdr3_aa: CASSLSPVQPQHF
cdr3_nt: TGTGCCAGCAGCTTAAGTCCGGTTCAGCCCCAGCATTTT

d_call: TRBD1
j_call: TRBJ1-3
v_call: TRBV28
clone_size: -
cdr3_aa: CASSNPGGSGNTIYF
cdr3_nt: TGTGCCAGCAGTAATCCAGGGGGCTCTGGAAACACCATATATTTT

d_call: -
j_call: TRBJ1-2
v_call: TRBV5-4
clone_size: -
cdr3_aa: CASSPGRGGYTF
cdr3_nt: TGTGCCAGCAGCCCGGGCCGGGGTGGCTACACCTTC

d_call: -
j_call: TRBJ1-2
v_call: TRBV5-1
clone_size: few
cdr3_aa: CASSLGTGTIYGYTF
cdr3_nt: TGCGCCAGCAGCTTGGGCACCGGGACAATTTATGGCTACACCTTC

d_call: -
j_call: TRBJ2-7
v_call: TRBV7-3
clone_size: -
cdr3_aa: CASSLSASASSYEQYF
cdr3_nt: TGTGCCAGCAGCTTAAGCGCTAGCGCAAGCTCCTACGAGCAGTACTTC

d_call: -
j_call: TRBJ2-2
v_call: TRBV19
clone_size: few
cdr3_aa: CASSRDWILGTGELFF
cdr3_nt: TGTGCCAGTAGCCGAGACTGGATTTTAGGCACCGGGGAGCTGTTTTTT

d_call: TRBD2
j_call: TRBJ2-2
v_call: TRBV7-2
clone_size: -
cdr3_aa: CASSFSGGATGELFF
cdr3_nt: TGTGCCAGCAGCTTTAGCGGGGGGGCTACCGGGGAGCTGTTTTTT

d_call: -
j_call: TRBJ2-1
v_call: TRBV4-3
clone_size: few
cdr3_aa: CASSQGSGSRAQFF
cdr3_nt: TGCGCCAGCAGCCAAGGATCAGGTTCCAGAGCGCAGTTCTTC

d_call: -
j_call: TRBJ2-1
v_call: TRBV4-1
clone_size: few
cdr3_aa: CASSQVPGTSYNEQFF
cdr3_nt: TGCGCCAGCAGCCAAGTCCCCGGGACTTCCTACAATGAGCAGTTCTTC

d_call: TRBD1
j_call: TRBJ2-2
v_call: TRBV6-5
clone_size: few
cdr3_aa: CASSPGTGYPGELFF
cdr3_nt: TGTGCCAGCAGCCCCGGGACAGGGTATCCCGGGGAGCTGTTTTTT

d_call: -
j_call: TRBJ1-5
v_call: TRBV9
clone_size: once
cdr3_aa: CASSVGGHNQPQHF
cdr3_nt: TGTGCCAGCAGCGTAGGCGGCCACAATCAGCCCCAGCATTTT

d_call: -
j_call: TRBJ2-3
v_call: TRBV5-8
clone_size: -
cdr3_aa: CASSLRGSTDTQYF
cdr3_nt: TGTGCCAGCAGCTTGAGGGGGAGCACAGATACGCAGTATTTT

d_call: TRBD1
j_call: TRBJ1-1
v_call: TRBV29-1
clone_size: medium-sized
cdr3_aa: CSGRTGVISNTEAFF
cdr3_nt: TGCAGCGGAAGGACAGGGGTTATAAGTAACACTGAAGCTTTCTTT

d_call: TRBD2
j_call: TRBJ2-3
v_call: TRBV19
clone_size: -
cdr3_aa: CVSSREASGSSPSTDTQYF
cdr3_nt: TGTGTCAGTAGTCGGGAGGCTAGCGGGAGCAGTCCTAGCACAGATACGCAGTATTTT

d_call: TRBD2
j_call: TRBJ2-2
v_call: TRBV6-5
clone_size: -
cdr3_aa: CASSGLAGSGELFF
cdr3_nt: TGTGCCAGCAGCGGACTAGCGGGCAGCGGGGAGCTGTTTTTT

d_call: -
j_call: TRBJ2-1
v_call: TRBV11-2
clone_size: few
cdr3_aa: CASRGGGGEQFF
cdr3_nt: TGTGCCAGCCGAGGCGGGGGCGGCGAGCAGTTCTTC

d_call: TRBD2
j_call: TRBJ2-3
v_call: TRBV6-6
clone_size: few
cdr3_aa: CASSSIAGVTDTQYF
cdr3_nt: TGTGCCAGCAGTTCAATAGCGGGGGTAACAGATACGCAGTATTTT

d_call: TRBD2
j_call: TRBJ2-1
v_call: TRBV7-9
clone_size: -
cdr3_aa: CASSSGGGSFSYNEQFF
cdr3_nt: TGTGCCAGCAGCTCGGGAGGGGGTTCATTCTCCTACAATGAGCAGTTCTTC

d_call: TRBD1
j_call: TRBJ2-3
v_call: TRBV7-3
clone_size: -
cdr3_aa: CASSSTGAVTDTQYF
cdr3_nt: TGTGCCAGCAGCTCAACAGGGGCGGTCACAGATACGCAGTATTTT

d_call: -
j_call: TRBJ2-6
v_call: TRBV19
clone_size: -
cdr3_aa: CASSIRKGYGANVLTF
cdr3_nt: TGTGCCAGTAGTATCCGGAAGGGGTATGGGGCCAACGTCCTGACTTTC

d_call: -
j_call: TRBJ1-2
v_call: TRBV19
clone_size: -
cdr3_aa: CASRGTGKKSYGYTF
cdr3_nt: TGTGCCAGTAGGGGAACAGGGAAGAAGAGCTATGGCTACACCTTC

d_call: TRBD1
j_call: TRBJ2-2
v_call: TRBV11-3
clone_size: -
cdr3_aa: CASSQPDRGDTGELFF
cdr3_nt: TGTGCCAGCAGTCAACCGGACAGGGGGGACACCGGGGAGCTGTTTTTT

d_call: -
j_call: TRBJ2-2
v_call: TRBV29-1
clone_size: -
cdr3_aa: CSVPDWLNTGELFF
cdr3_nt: TGCAGCGTTCCGGACTGGTTAAACACCGGGGAGCTGTTTTTT

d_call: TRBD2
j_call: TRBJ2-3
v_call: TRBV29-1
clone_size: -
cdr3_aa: CSVEGGQGLGTDTQYF
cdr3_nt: TGCAGCGTTGAGGGAGGGCAGGGTCTGGGCACAGATACGCAGTATTTT

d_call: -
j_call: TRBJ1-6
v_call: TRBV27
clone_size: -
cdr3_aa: CASSLLTYNSPLHF
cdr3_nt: TGTGCCAGCAGTTTACTAACCTATAATTCACCCCTCCACTTT

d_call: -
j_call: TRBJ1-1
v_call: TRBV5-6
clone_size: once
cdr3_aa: CASCFPGDLTEAFF
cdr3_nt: TGTGCCAGCTGCTTTCCAGGGGATTTGACTGAAGCTTTCTTT

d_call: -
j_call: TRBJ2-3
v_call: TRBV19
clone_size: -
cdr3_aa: CASSPWRESADTQYF
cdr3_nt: TGTGCCAGTAGCCCGTGGAGGGAGTCCGCAGATACGCAGTATTTT

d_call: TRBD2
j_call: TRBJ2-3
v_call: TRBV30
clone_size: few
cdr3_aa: CAWSTSADTQYF
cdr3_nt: TGTGCCTGGAGTACTAGCGCAGATACGCAGTATTTT

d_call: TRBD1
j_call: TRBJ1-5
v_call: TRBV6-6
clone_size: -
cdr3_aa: CASRWDRGYNQPQHF
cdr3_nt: TGTGCCAGCAGGTGGGACAGGGGTTACAATCAGCCCCAGCATTTT

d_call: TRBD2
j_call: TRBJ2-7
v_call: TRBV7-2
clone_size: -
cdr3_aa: CASSLLAGGINEQYF
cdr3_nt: TGTGCCAGCAGCTTATTAGCGGGGGGTATCAACGAGCAGTACTTC

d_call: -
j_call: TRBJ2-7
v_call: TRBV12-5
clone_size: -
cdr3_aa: CASGLGLPPYEQYF
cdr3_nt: TGTGCTAGTGGTTTGGGACTTCCTCCCTACGAGCAGTACTTC

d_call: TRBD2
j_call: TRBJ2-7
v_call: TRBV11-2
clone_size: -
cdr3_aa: CASSLVWRELAYEQYF
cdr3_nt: TGTGCCAGCAGCTTAGTTTGGCGGGAGCTTGCCTACGAGCAGTACTTC

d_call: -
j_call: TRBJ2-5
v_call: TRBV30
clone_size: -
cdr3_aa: CAWSTGLQGTQYF
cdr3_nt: TGTGCCTGGAGTACGGGACTGCAAGGGACCCAGTACTTC